This entry describes one T cell receptor beta chain. The antigen remains unidentified. In the CD4+ fraction, cells were divided into CD45RA+ naive and CD45RA-negative memory subsets. Each sorted subset replicate got 200 ng genomic DNA, 25,000 to 35,000 genomes. This table comes from immunoSEQ multiplex PCR, and its TCRdb copy is limited to in-frame clones, with some not included. The sample yields 150,000 to 200,000 clones, about 93% seen once. This record comes from a study of shared clonotypes between healthy human individuals. General study points: A reduction in generation probabilities was seen for non-shared clonotypes relative to those shared by all four donors.

Germline CDR1 SNHLY, CDR2 FYNNEI. V lost 6 bases to trimming and J lost 6 bases; unmatched junction nucleotides: 10. The length of the CDR3 is 14 residues. The gene calls are TRBV2 and TRBJ2-7, with 8 positions matching TRBD2. Sequenced input: naive CD4+ T cells sorted from blood. This sample's subset: CD45RA+ positively selected. This receptor was taken from a woman younger than 45 in good health. The CDR3 is CASSGRVVVGEQYF. CDR3 nucleotides: TGTGCCAGCAGCGGGAGGGTCGTCGTGGGCGAGCAGTACTTC.